These 5 T cell receptor beta chains came from one sample sequenced in a study of blood T cells in healthy people across ages. With a J-beta primer mix and a sample-barcoded 5' primer, a second PCR ran roughly 7 to 11 cycles. In TCRdb, the 5' RACE reads were re-called with MiXCR into one record per CDR3 protein. The table records about 680,000 distinct CDR3 sequences, around 45% of them present only once. The specimen was blood. These receptors were collected from a woman aged 55-70 years in good health.

This rearrangement joins TRBV20-1 to TRBJ1-2, with D unclear. Deletions cut 4 bases from V and 0 bases from J, with 6 bases between. This CDR3 is 12 amino acids long. Germline values: CDR1 DFQATT, CDR2 SNEGSKA (reference sequence). The CDR3 region is CSATDTNYGYTF. CDR3 in DNA: TGCAGTGCTACAGACACTAACTATGGCTACACCTTC.

With regard to this clonotype: With a much larger clone just one base away, this may be a read error. This chain connects TRBV5-1 to TRBJ1-5; D not certain. V was cut by 4 bases and J by 0 bases, with 5 bases left in between. Germline-derived CDR1 and CDR2 are SGHRS and YFSETQ. The CDR3 runs 13 residues. The CDR3 DNA sequence: TGCGCCAGCAGCGTATATAGCAATCAGCCCCAGCATTTT. This codes for CASSVYSNQPQHF.

The gene calls are TRBV6-2 or TRBV6-3 and TRBJ2-4; 7 bases agree with TRBD1. With 5 bases clipped from V and 1 base from J, the junction kept 8 bases outside the gene matches. The germline V gene has CDR1 MNHEY and CDR2 SVGEGT. The CDR3 spans 16 residues. CDR3 in amino acids: CASSRDPRGAKNIQYF. The CDR3 DNA reads TGTGCCAGCAGTAGGGATCCCAGGGGGGCCAAAAACATTCAGTACTTC.

This clonotype was seen a handful of times. The chain employs TRBV28 and TRBJ1-1; 8 bases agree with TRBD1. CDR3 size: 15 residues. V was pared by 3 bases and J by 5 bases, with 8 bases of the junction left unmatched. Per germline, CDR1 MDHEN and CDR2 SYDVKM. The CDR3: CASSFRGRGITEAFF. Here the CDR3 DNA reads TGTGCCAGCAGTTTCAGGGGGCGGGGGATAACTGAAGCTTTCTTT.

This chain links TRBV12-3 or TRBV12-4 with TRBJ2-7, with D possibly matching TRBD2 (6 bases). Matching the DNA end better, TRBJ2-5 makes the J call doubtful. The CDR3 consists of 16 residues. CDR3 region: CASSPRHGTEQETQYF. The CDR3 DNA reads TGTGCCAGCAGCCCAAGGCACGGGACTGAGCAAGAGACCCAGTACTTC.